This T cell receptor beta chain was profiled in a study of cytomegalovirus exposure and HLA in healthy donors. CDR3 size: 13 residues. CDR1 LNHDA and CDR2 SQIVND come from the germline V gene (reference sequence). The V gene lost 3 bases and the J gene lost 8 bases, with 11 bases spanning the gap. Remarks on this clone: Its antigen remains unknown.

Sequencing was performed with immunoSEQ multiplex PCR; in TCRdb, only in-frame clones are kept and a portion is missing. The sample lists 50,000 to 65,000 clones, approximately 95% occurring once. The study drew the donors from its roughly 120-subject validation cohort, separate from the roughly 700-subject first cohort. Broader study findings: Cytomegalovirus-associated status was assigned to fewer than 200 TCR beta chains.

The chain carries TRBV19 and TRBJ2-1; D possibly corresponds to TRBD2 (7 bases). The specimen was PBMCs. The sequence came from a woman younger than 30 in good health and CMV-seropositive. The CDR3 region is CASSMGGGDEQFF. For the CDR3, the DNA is TGTGCCAGTAGTATGGGGGGGGGCGATGAGCAGTTCTTC.